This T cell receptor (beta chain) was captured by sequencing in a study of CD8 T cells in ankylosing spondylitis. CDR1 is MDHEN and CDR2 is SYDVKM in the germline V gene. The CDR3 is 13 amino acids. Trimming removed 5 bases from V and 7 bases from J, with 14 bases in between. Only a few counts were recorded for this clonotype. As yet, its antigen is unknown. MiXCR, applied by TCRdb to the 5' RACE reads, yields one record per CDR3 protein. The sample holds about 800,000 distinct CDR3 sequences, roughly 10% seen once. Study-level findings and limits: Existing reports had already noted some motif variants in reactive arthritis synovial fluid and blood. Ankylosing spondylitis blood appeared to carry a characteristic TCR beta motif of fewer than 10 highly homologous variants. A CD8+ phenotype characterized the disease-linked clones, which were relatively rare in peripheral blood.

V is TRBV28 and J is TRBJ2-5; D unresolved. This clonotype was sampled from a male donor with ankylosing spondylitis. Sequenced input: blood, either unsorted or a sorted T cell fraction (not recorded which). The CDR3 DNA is TGTGCCAGCAGTCGTCTAGTGGGCGGGACCCAGTACTTC. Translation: CASSRLVGGTQYF.